The subject of this entry is one T cell receptor (beta chain). Germline V gives CDR1 SGHDN, CDR2 FVKESK. The V end lost 1 base, the J end lost 1 base, and 7 bases lay between the germline ends. The CDR3 runs 14 residues. The record originates from a study of blood T cell repertoires in COVID-19. Looking at the study overall: The United States, Italy and Spain supplied acute and convalescent COVID-19 samples. PBMCs, B-cell-depleted T cells, or T cells provided the cDNA or gDNA that made up the material.

In the authors' methods: Scientists estimated how many nucleated cells there were by amplifying reference gene primers. Clones were read by immunoSEQ multiplex PCR, and TCRdb kept only the in-frame ones, dropping some. V and J calls and clone size are those listed in that table; D and trimming were worked out from the DNA. The table records hundreds of thousands of clones, around 90% of them present only once. The V call is TRBV14, the J call TRBJ2-5; tentative D call: TRBD1 (5 bases). Material for sequencing was peripheral blood. This clonotype was sampled from a woman aged 40 to 55 who had recovered from COVID-19. As DNA, the CDR3 is TGTGCCAGCAGCCAAGTGGGGCGCCAAGAGACCCAGTACTTC. Protein sequence: CASSQVGRQETQYF.